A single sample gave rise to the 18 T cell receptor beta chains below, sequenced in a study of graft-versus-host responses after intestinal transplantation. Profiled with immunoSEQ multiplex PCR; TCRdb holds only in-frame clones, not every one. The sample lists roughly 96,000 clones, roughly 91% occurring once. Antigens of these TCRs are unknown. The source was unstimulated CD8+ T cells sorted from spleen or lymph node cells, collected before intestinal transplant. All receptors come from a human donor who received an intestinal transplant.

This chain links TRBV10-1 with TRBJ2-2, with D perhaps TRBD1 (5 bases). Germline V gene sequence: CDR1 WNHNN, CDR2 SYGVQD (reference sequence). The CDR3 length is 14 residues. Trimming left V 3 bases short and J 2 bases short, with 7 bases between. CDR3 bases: TGCGCCAGCAGTGAAGGGGAAAACACCGGGGAGCTGTTTTTT. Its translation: CASSEGENTGELFF.

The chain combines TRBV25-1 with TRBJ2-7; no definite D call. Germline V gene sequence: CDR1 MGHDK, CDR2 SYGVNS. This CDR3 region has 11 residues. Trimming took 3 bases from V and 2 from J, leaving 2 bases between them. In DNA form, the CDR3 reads TGTGCCAGCAGTGACGCCTACGAGCAGTACTTC. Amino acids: CASSDAYEQYF.

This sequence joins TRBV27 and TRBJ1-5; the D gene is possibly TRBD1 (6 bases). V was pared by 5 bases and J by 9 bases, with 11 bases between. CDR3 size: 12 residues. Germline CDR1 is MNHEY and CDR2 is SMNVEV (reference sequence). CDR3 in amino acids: CASSPRGGPQHF. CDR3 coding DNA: TGTGCCAGCAGTCCTAGGGGGGGGCCCCAGCATTTT.

The CDR3 region has the DNA TGTGCCAGCAGGACAGATGGTGAGCAGTTCTTC. This sequence encodes CASRTDGEQFF. This sequence joins TRBV7-9 and TRBJ2-1, with D perhaps matching TRBD1 (5 bases). Trimming shortened V by 6 bases and J by 9 bases, and 9 bases separated the two germline ends. CDR1 is SEHNR, CDR2 FQNEAQ, per germline (reference sequence). The CDR3 extends over 11 amino acids.

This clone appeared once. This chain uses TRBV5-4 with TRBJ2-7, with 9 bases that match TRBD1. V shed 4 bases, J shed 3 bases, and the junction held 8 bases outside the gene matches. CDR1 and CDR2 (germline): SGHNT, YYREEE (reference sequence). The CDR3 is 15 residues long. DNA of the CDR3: TGTGCCAGCAGCGAAGACAGGGGGGTCTTCTACGAGCAGTACTTC. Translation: CASSEDRGVFYEQYF.

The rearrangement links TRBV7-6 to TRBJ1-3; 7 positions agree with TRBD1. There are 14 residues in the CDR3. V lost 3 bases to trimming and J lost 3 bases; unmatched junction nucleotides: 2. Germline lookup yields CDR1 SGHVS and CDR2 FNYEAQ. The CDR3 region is CASSFGTDGNTIYF. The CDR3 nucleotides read TGTGCCAGCAGCTTCGGGACAGATGGAAACACCATATATTTT.

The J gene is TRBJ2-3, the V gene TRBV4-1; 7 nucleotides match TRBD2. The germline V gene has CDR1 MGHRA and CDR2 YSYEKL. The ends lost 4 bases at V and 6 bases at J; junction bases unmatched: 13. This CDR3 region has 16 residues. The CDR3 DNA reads TGCGCCAGCAGCCCACACGGACTAGGCCCTAGGGATACGCAGTATTTT. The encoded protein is CASSPHGLGPRDTQYF.

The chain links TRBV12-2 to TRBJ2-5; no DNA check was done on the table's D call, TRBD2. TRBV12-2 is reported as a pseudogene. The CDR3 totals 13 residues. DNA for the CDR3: TGTGCAAGTCACGGGGGTGGCTGGGAGACCCAGTACTTC. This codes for CASHGGGWETQYF.

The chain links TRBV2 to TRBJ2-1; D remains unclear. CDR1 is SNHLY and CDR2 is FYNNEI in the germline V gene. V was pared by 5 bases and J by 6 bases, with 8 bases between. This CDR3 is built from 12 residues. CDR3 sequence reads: CASSTHFNEQFF. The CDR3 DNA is TGTGCCAGCAGTACTCATTTCAATGAGCAGTTCTTC.

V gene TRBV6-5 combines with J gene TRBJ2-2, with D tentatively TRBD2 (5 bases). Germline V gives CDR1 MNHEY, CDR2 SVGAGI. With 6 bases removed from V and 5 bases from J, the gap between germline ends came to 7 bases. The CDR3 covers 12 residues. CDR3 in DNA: TGTGCCAGCAGCCTAGCTACCGGGGAGCTGTTTTTT. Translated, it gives CASSLATGELFF.

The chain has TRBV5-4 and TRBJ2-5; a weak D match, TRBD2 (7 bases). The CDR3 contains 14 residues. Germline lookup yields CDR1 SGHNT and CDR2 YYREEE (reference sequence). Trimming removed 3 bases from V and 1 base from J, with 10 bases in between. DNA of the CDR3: TGTGCCAGCAGCTGGGGGGGCGGCCAAGAGACCCAGTACTTC. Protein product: CASSWGGGQETQYF.

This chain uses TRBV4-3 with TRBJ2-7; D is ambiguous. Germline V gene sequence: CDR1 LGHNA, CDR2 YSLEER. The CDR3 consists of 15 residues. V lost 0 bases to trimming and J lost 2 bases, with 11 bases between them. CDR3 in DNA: TGCGCCAGCAGCCAAGAAAACTTCCCCCCCTACGAGCAGTACTTC. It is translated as CASSQENFPPYEQYF.

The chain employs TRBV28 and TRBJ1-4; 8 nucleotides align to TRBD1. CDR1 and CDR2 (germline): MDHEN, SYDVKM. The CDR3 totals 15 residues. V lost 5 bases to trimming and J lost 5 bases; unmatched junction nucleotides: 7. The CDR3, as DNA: TGTGCCAGCAGTAGGGGCACAGGGGGAAATGAAAAACTGTTTTTT. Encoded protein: CASSRGTGGNEKLFF.

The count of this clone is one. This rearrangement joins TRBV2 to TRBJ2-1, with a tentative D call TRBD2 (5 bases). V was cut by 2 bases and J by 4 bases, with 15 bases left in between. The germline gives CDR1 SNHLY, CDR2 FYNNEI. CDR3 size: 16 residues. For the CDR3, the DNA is TGTGCCAGCAGTGAAAGGCGGGTCCTTTATTACAATGAGCAGTTCTTC. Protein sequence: CASSERRVLYYNEQFF.

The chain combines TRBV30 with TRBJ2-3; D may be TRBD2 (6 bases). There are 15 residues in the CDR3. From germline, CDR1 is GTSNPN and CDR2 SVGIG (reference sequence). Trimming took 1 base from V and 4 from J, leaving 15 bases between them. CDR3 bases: TGTGCCTGGAGTGAGTACAGCGGGCCCTCAGATACGCAGTATTTT. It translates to CAWSEYSGPSDTQYF.

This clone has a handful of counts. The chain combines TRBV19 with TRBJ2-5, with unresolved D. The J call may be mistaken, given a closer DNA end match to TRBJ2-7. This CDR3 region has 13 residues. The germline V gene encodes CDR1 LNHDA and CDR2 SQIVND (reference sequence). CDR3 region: CASSSGVAYEQYF. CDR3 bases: TGTGCCAGTAGTTCCGGAGTGGCCTACGAGCAGTACTTC.

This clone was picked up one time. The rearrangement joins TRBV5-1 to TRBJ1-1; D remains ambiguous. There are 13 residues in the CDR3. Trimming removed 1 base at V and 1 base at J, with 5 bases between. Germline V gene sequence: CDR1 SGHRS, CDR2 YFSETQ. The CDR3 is CASSLTRNTEAFF. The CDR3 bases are TGCGCCAGCAGCTTGACTAGGAACACTGAAGCTTTCTTT.

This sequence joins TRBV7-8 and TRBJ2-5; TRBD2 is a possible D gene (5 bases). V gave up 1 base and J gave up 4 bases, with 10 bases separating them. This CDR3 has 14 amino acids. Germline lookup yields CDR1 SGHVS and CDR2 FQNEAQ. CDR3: CASSLGYEGETQYF. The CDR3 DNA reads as TGTGCCAGCAGCTTAGGGTACGAGGGAGAGACCCAGTACTTC.